This TCR beta chain stems from a study of vaccination and CD4 T cells after COVID-19. The wider study: Participants were vaccinated with two doses, given as either BNT162b2 or mRNA-1273 vaccine. Taking of post-vaccine samples occurred a median around 72 days after dose two (range 14 to 241).

The germline V and J ends were trimmed by 4 bases and 2 bases, with 12 bases remaining between them. Germline loops: CDR1 MNHEY, CDR2 SMNVEV (reference sequence). This CDR3 is built from 15 residues. TCRdb re-derived calls from the PCR reads in MiXCR, one entry per CDR3 protein. The sample has 15,000 to 20,000 distinct CDR3 sequences, less than 70% seen once. Notes on this clonotype: Its antigen is not known.

Study-wide results and limits: Nearly all convalescent vaccine-specific clones, 304 of 307, recognized only SARS-CoV-2 spike.

This receptor was taken from a human donor who had recovered from COVID-19. This chain joins TRBV27 and TRBJ1-5, with D possibly matching TRBD1 (5 bases). Source: CD4+ T cells from blood, taken after SARS-CoV-2 vaccination. The CDR3 is CASSSRGPRNQPQHF. In DNA form, the CDR3 reads TGTGCCAGCAGTTCGAGGGGACCTCGCAATCAGCCCCAGCATTTT.